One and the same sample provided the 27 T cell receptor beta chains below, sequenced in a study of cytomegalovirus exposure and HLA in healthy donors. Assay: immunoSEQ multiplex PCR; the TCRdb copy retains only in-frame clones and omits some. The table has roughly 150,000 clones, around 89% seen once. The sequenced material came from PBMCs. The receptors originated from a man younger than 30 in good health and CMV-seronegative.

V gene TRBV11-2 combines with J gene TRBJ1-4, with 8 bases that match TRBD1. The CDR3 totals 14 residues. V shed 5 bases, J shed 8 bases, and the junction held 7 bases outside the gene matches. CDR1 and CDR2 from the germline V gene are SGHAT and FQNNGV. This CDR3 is CASSPGTGGEKLFF. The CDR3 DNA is TGTGCCAGCAGCCCCGGGACAGGCGGAGAAAAACTGTTTTTT.

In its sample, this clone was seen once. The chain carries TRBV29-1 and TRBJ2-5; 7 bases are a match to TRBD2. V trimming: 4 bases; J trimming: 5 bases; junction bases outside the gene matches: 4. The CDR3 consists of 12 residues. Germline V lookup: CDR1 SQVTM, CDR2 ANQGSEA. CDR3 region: CSVVGGVETQYF. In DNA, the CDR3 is TGCAGCGTTGTGGGGGGGGTGGAGACCCAGTACTTC.

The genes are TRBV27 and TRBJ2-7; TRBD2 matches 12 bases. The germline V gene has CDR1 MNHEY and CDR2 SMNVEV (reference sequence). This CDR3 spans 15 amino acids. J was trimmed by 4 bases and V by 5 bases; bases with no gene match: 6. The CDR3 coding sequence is TGTGCCAGCAGTGTCGGACTAGCGGGACTGTACGAGCAGTACTTC. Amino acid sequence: CASSVGLAGLYEQYF.

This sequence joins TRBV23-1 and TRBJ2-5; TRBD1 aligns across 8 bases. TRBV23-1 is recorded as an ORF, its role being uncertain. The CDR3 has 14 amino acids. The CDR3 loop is CANETTGDEETQYF. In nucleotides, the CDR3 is TGCGCGAATGAAACGACAGGGGATGAAGAGACCCAGTACTTC.

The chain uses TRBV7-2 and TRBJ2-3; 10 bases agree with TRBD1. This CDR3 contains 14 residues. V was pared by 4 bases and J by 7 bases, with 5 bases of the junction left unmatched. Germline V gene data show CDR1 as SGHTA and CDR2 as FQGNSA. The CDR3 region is CASSSRDRGHTQYF. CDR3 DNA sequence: TGTGCCAGCAGCTCCCGGGACAGGGGACATACGCAGTATTTT.

The CDR3: CASTLRTSGVSTDTQYF. CDR3 sequence (DNA): TGTGCCAGCACCCTAAGGACTAGCGGAGTTAGCACAGATACGCAGTATTTT. The chain recombines TRBV5-6 with TRBJ2-3; 10 bases fit TRBD2. V trimming: 6 bases; J trimming: 0 bases; junction bases outside the gene matches: 10. From germline, CDR1 is SGHDT and CDR2 YYEEEE. This CDR3 spans 17 amino acids.

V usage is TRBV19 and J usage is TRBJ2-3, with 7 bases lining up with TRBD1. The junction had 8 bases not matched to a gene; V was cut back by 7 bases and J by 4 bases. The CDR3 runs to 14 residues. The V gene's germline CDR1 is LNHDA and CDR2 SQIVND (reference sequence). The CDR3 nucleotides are TGTGCCAGTACGCCGGGACAGTGGGCAGATACGCAGTATTTT. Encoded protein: CASTPGQWADTQYF.

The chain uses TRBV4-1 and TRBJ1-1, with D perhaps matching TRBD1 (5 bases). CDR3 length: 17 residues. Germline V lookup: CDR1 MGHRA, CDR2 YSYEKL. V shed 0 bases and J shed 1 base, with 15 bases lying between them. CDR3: CASSQDPADTKNTEAFF. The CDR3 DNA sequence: TGCGCCAGCAGCCAAGACCCGGCGGACACAAAGAACACTGAAGCTTTCTTT.

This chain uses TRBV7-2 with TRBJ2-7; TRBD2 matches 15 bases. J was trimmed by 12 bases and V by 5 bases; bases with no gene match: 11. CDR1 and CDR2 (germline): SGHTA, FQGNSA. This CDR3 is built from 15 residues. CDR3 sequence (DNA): TGTGCCAGCAGCCCCCTGGGGACTAGCGGGAGGAAGCGGTACTTC. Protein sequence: CASSPLGTSGRKRYF.

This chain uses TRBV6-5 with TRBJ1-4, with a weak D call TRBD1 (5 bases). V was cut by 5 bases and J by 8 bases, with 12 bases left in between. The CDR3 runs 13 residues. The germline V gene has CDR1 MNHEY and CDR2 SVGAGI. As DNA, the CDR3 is TGTGCCAGCAGTCCCGGCGGGGGGGAAAAACTGTTTTTT. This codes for CASSPGGGEKLFF.

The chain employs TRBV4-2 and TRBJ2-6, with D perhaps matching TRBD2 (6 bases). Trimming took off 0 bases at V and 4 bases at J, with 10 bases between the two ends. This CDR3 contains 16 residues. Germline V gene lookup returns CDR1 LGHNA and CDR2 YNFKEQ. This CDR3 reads CASSQDPGGGANVLTF. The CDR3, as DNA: TGTGCCAGCAGCCAAGATCCCGGGGGAGGGGCCAACGTCCTGACTTTC.

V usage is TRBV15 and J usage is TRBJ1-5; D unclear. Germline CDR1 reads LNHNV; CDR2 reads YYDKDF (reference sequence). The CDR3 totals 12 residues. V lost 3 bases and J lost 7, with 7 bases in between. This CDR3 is CATSRAVQPQHF. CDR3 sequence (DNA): TGTGCCACCAGCAGGGCGGTACAGCCCCAGCATTTT.

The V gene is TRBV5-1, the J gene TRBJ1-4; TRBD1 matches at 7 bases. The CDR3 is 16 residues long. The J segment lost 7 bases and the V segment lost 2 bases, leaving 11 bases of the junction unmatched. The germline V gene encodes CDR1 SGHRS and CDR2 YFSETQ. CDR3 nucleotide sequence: TGCGCCAGCAGCTTTGGAGGGGGCGCAATATCTGAAAAACTGTTTTTT. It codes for CASSFGGGAISEKLFF. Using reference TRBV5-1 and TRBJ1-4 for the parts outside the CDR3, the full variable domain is KAGVTQTPRYLIKTRGQQVTLSCSPISGHRSVSWYQQTPGQGLQFLFEYFSETQRNKGNFPGRFSGRQFSNSRSEMNVSTLELGDSALYLCASSFGGGAISEKLFFGSGTQLSVL.

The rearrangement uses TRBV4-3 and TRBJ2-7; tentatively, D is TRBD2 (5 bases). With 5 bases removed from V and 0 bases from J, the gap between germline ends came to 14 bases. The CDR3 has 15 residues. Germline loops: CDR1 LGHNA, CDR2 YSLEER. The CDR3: CASSEQLDSSYEQYF. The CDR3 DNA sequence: TGCGCCAGCAGCGAACAACTAGATAGCTCCTACGAGCAGTACTTC.

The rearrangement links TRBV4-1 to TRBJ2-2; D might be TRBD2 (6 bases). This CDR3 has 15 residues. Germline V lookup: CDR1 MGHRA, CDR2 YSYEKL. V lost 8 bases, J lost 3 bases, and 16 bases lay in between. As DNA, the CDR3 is TGCGCCAGCGGTCCGACTAGTTCGGACACCGGGGAGCTGTTTTTT. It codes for CASGPTSSDTGELFF.

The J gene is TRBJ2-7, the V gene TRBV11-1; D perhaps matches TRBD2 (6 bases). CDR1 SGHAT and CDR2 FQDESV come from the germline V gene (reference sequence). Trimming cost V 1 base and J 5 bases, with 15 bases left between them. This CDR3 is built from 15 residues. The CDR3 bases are TGTGCCAGCAGCTTAGAGGGCCGTAGCGGAGACGAGCAGTACTTC. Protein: CASSLEGRSGDEQYF.

The chain's CDR3 is CASSLEQFYGYTF. In DNA, the CDR3 is TGTGCCAGCAGCTTGGAACAGTTCTATGGCTACACCTTC. The rearrangement joins TRBV5-6 to TRBJ1-2; no clear D. Germline values: CDR1 SGHDT, CDR2 YYEEEE. V lost 0 bases and J 4 bases, leaving 7 bases between the germline ends. This CDR3 region has 13 residues.

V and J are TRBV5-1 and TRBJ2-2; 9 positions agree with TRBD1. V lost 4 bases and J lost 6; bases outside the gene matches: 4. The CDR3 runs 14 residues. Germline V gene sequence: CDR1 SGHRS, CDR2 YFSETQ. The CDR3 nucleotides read TGCGCCAGCAGCATCAGACAGGGGGCCGGGGAGCTGTTTTTT. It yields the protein CASSIRQGAGELFF.

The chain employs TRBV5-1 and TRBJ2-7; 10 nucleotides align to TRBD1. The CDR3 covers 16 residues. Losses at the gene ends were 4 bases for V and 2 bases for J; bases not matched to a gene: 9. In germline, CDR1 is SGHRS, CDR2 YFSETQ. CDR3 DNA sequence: TGCGCCAGCAGCGAGGGACAGGGGACTGCCACCTACGAGCAGTACTTC. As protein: CASSEGQGTATYEQYF.

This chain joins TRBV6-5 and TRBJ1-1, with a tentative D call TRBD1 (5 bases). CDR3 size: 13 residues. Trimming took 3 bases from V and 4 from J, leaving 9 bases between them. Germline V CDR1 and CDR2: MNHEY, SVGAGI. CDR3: CASSYLGGTEAFF. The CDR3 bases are TGTGCCAGCAGTTATTTGGGGGGCACTGAAGCTTTCTTT.

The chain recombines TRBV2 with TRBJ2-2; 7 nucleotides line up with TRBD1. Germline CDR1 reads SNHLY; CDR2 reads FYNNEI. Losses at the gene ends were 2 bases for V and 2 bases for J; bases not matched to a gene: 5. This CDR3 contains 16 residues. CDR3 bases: TGTGCCAGCAGTGAACCGACAGGGATAAACACCGGGGAGCTGTTTTTT. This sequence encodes CASSEPTGINTGELFF.

CDR3 coding DNA: TGTGCCAGCAGTTTAGCAGCGGGAGCCTACGAGCAGTACTTC. Translated: CASSLAAGAYEQYF. The chain links TRBV27 to TRBJ2-7; 8 bases line up with TRBD2. Trimming took 2 bases from V and 2 from J; bases not matched to a gene: 2. The germline V gene has CDR1 MNHEY and CDR2 SMNVEV (reference sequence). CDR3 length: 14 amino acids.

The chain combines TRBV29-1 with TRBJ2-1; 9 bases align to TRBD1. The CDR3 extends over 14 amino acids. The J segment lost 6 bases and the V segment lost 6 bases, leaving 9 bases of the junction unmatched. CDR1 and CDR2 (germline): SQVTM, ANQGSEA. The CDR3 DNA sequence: TGCAGCGTGGCTACGGGACAGGGTGTCAATGAGCAGTTCTTC. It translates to CSVATGQGVNEQFF.

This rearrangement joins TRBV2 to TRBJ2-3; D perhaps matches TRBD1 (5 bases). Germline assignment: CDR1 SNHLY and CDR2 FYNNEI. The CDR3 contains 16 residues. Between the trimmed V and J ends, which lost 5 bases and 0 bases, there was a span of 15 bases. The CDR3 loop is CASSPLTGRSTDTQYF. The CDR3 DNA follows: TGTGCCAGCAGTCCCTTAACAGGTCGAAGCACAGATACGCAGTATTTT.

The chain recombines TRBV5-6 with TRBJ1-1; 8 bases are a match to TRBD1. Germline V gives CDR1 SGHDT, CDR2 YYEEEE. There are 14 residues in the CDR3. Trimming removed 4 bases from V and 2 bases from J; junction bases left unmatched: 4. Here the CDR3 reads CASSPQGGNTEAFF. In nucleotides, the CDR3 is TGTGCCAGCAGCCCACAGGGGGGAAACACTGAAGCTTTCTTT.

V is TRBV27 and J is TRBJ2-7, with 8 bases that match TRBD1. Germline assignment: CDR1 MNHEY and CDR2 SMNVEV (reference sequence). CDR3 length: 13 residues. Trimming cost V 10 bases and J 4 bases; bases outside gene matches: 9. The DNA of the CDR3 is TGTGCCACCCGGACAGGGCTCCCTTACGAGCAGTACTTC. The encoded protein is CATRTGLPYEQYF.

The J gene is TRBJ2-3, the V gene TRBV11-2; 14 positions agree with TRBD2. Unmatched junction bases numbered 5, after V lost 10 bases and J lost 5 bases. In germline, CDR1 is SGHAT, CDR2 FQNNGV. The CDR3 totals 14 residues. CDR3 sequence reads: CATSTSGGGDTQYF. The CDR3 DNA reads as TGTGCCACCTCGACTAGCGGGGGGGGAGATACGCAGTATTTT.